The 29 T cell receptor beta chains below were found in one sample sequenced in a study of blood T cell repertoires in COVID-19. Only in-frame clones appear in the TCRdb table, and some are missing; sequencing was by immunoSEQ multiplex PCR. This sample yields 250,000 or so clones, of which more than 75% are seen a single time; about 2.7% belongs to the top ten. The sample comprised PBMCs or T cells enriched from blood (not recorded which). These receptors all come from a woman aged 18 to 35 who had recovered from COVID-19.

The chain joins TRBV27 to TRBJ2-1; D possibly corresponds to TRBD2 (6 bases). The CDR3 length is 13 residues. Between the trimmed V and J ends, which lost 6 bases and 12 bases, there was a span of 18 bases. The germline CDR1 and CDR2 sequences are MNHEY and SMNVEV (reference sequence). Written as DNA, the CDR3 is TGTGCCAGCAGCGCACTAACCGGGACTGCGCAGTTCTTC. Its protein is CASSALTGTAQFF.

The rearrangement links TRBV4-2 to TRBJ2-7; 7 bases agree with TRBD2. Per the germline V gene, CDR1 is LGHNA and CDR2 is YNFKEQ. This CDR3 has 15 residues. The V and J ends lost 4 bases and 2 bases, in that order; junction bases with no gene match: 8. The CDR3 region has the DNA TGTGCCAGCAGCCGCTGGCGGGAGCAGACCTACGAGCAGTACTTC. Protein sequence: CASSRWREQTYEQYF.

V is TRBV7-9 and J is TRBJ2-3, with 14 nucleotides matching TRBD2. This CDR3 region has 14 residues. Germline lookup yields CDR1 SEHNR and CDR2 FQNEAQ (reference sequence). V lost 5 bases and J lost 6; bases outside the gene matches: 1. Here the CDR3 reads CASSRTSGRDTQYF. Written as DNA, the CDR3 is TGTGCCAGCAGCCGGACTAGCGGGAGGGATACGCAGTATTTT.

The chain combines TRBV5-1 with TRBJ2-7; 12 nucleotides match TRBD2. This CDR3 is built from 18 residues. Losses at the gene ends were 0 bases for V and 5 bases for J; bases not matched to a gene: 12. In germline, CDR1 is SGHRS, CDR2 YFSETQ. CDR3 nucleotide sequence: TGCGCCAGCAGCTTGGGACGACTAGCGGGAGTAGACGGACACGAGCAGTACTTC. Translation: CASSLGRLAGVDGHEQYF.

The V and J genes are TRBV12-3 or TRBV12-4 and TRBJ1-5; unclear D gene. The V end was cut by 5 bases, the J end by 2 bases, with 7 bases between. CDR3 length equals 13 residues. CDR3: CASSSGGNQPQHF. In DNA, the CDR3 is TGTGCCAGCAGTAGCGGGGGCAATCAGCCCCAGCATTTT.

The chain combines TRBV9 with TRBJ2-2; tentative D call: TRBD2 (6 bases). Germline lookup yields CDR1 SGDLS and CDR2 YYNGEE. The CDR3 covers 14 residues. Trimming stripped 0 bases from V and 3 bases from J, with 6 bases between. The CDR3 is CASSVAGDTGELFF. DNA for the CDR3: TGTGCCAGCAGCGTAGCGGGGGACACCGGGGAGCTGTTTTTT.

The chain carries TRBV27 and TRBJ2-5; 8 nucleotides agree with TRBD1. The CDR3 extends over 13 amino acids. Germline lookup yields CDR1 MNHEY and CDR2 SMNVEV (reference sequence). Trimming took 5 bases from V and 4 from J; bases not matched to a gene: 3. The chain's CDR3 is CASSRDRGETQYF. The CDR3, as DNA: TGTGCCAGCAGTCGAGACAGGGGAGAGACCCAGTACTTC.

V gene TRBV14 combines with J gene TRBJ1-2; TRBD1 agrees at 7 bases. Germline V gene data show CDR1 as SGHDN and CDR2 as FVKESK. V gave up 2 bases and J gave up 8 bases; unmatched junction bases: 8. The CDR3 is made up of 14 amino acids. CDR3 sequence reads: CASSQRSTGFGYTF. As DNA, the CDR3 is TGTGCCAGCAGCCAACGGTCGACAGGGTTCGGCTACACCTTC.

The gene calls are TRBV20-1 and TRBJ2-5; 10 positions match TRBD2. With V trimmed by 3 bases and J by 14 bases, 6 bases remained unmatched. This CDR3 is built from 11 residues. Per germline, CDR1 DFQATT and CDR2 SNEGSKA (reference sequence). The CDR3 loop is CSASLAGVHYF. CDR3 sequence (DNA): TGCAGTGCTAGTCTAGCGGGGGTCCATTACTTC.

The chain combines TRBV7-7 with TRBJ2-2; 7 nucleotides align to TRBD1. Per the germline V gene, CDR1 is SSHAT and CDR2 is FNYEAQ (reference sequence). V shed 5 bases and J 1 base; nucleotides not matched to a gene: 7. This CDR3 is built from 16 residues. This CDR3 is CASSRDRVGNTGELFF. CDR3 DNA: TGTGCCAGCAGCCGAGACAGGGTGGGGAACACCGGGGAGCTGTTTTTT.

The rearrangement uses TRBV2 and TRBJ1-6; 7 nucleotides agree with TRBD1. The CDR3 is made up of 16 amino acids. Per germline, CDR1 SNHLY and CDR2 FYNNEI. Trimming took 7 bases from V and 1 from J; bases not matched to a gene: 7. In DNA form, the CDR3 reads TGTGCCAGCACGGTGGACAGGAGTTCCTATAATTCACCCCTCCACTTT. It encodes CASTVDRSSYNSPLHF.

The rearrangement joins TRBV19 to TRBJ2-1, with a possible D match to TRBD1 (5 bases). Trimming cost V 0 bases and J 5 bases, with 8 bases left between them. Germline CDR1 LNHDA, CDR2 SQIVND (reference sequence). The CDR3 is 14 residues long. CDR3 DNA: TGTGCCAGTAGTATAGATAGGGGCAACAATGAGCAGTTCTTC. Translated: CASSIDRGNNEQFF.

The genes are TRBV18 and TRBJ2-5; TRBD1 is a possible D gene (6 bases). Germline V gives CDR1 KGHSH, CDR2 LQKENI. The CDR3 spans 15 residues. Trimming removed 5 bases from V and 2 bases from J, with 15 bases in between. The CDR3 DNA follows: TGTGCCAGCTCAGTTCAGGGGACCCGGCAAGAGACCCAGTACTTC. Its protein product is CASSVQGTRQETQYF.

This clone was counted only a few times. This rearrangement joins TRBV11-3 to TRBJ2-7, with D perhaps matching TRBD1 (6 bases). This CDR3 is 15 amino acids long. Per the germline V gene, CDR1 is SGHNT and CDR2 is YENEEA. V lost 5 bases, J lost 5 bases, and 19 bases lay in between. The CDR3 DNA reads TGTGCCAGCAGCGACCGGGACATTTCCCCGGACGAGCAGTACTTC. The encoded protein is CASSDRDISPDEQYF.

The chain links TRBV3-1 (or the pseudogene TRBV3-2) to TRBJ1-4; D uncertain. The CDR3 covers 16 residues. V dropped 4 bases and J dropped 4 bases, with 16 bases sitting between them. Germline V gene data show CDR1 as LGHDT and CDR2 as YNNKEL (reference sequence). Here the CDR3 DNA reads TGTGCCAGCAGCCTCCCGCCGGGTGTCGGTAATGAAAAACTGTTTTTT. Encoded protein: CASSLPPGVGNEKLFF.

This clone was recorded only once. The rearrangement uses TRBV19 and TRBJ2-5; D is perhaps TRBD1 (5 bases). The CDR3 spans 13 residues. The ends were cut back, 5 bases at V and 4 bases at J, with 11 bases in the middle. Germline lookup yields CDR1 LNHDA and CDR2 SQIVND (reference sequence). The CDR3 region has the DNA TGTGCCAGTAGTTCCCGACAGCTAGAGACCCAGTACTTC. Translation gives CASSSRQLETQYF. Supplemented by reference TRBV19 and TRBJ2-5, the full variable domain reads DGGITQSPKYLFRKEGQNVTLSCEQNLNHDAMYWYRQDPGQGLRLIYYSQIVNDFQKGDIAEGYSVSREKKESFPLTVTSAQKNPTAFYLCASSSRQLETQYFGPGTRLLVL.

The chain recombines TRBV6-1 with TRBJ1-6; D is perhaps TRBD1 (6 bases). Between the trimmed V and J ends, which lost 2 bases and 0 bases, there was a span of 20 bases. The CDR3 spans 20 residues. CDR1 is MNHNS, CDR2 SASEGT, per germline. CDR3 coding DNA: TGTGCCAGCAGTGAATTTATAGGGGCAGGGGCCCCCTCCTATAATTCACCCCTCCACTTT. Translated: CASSEFIGAGAPSYNSPLHF.

The chain is built from TRBV5-1 and TRBJ2-2, with 7 bases fitting TRBD2. With V trimmed by 9 bases and J by 0 bases, 8 bases remained unmatched. Germline CDR1 is SGHRS and CDR2 is YFSETQ. This CDR3 region has 15 residues. The CDR3, as DNA: TGCGCCACCCGGGGGGATAGCCCGAACACCGGGGAGCTGTTTTTT. It yields the protein CATRGDSPNTGELFF.

The chain uses TRBV6-5 and TRBJ2-1; the match to TRBD1 covers 7 bases. Trimming removed 10 bases from V and 12 bases from J; junction bases left unmatched: 6. Per the germline V gene, CDR1 is MNHEY and CDR2 is SVGAGI. The CDR3 extends over 10 amino acids. The CDR3 protein is CATKQGLQFF. As DNA, the CDR3 is TGTGCCACCAAACAGGGGCTGCAGTTCTTC.

This chain uses TRBV7-6 with TRBJ1-1; D unresolved. Germline CDR1 reads SGHVS; CDR2 reads FNYEAQ. V lost 7 bases and J lost 0, with 9 bases in between. The CDR3 loop spans 13 amino acids. The CDR3 DNA follows: TGTGCCAGCACCCCATTTTTGAACACTGAAGCTTTCTTT. Translated, it gives CASTPFLNTEAFF.

In its sample, this clone was seen a few times. The chain recombines TRBV7-2 with TRBJ1-1, with 9 bases fitting TRBD1. Trimming removed 5 bases from V and 0 bases from J; junction bases left unmatched: 4. Germline loops: CDR1 SGHTA, CDR2 FQGNSA. The CDR3 is 15 residues long. Here the CDR3 DNA reads TGTGCCAGCAGCCACCGGACAGGGGTGAACACTGAAGCTTTCTTT. Translating it yields CASSHRTGVNTEAFF.

This clone showed up just a few times. The gene calls are TRBV27 and TRBJ2-1, with 14 bases that match TRBD2. Germline trimming cut 6 bases from V and 9 bases from J; bases unmatched to any gene: 10. The CDR3 consists of 16 residues. The germline V gene has CDR1 MNHEY and CDR2 SMNVEV (reference sequence). DNA of the CDR3: TGTGCCAGCAGCCTGCCGGGACTAGCGGGGGTCGGTGAGCAGTTCTTC. Its translation is CASSLPGLAGVGEQFF.

The chain is built from TRBV7-8 and TRBJ1-5; D gene unclear. V lost 8 bases, J lost 0 bases, and 11 bases lay in between. The CDR3 has 14 residues. Germline V gives CDR1 SGHVS, CDR2 FQNEAQ. This chain's CDR3 is CASSTTNSNQPQHF. CDR3 in DNA: TGTGCCAGCTCCACCACAAATAGCAATCAGCCCCAGCATTTT.

The CDR3 region is CASSQGGGRALPVGPYEQYF. The CDR3 DNA follows: TGTGCCAGCAGCCAAGGAGGCGGGAGGGCCCTCCCCGTCGGGCCCTACGAGCAGTACTTC. The chain has TRBV4-2 and TRBJ2-7, with 9 positions matching TRBD2. With V trimmed by 1 base and J by 2 bases, 18 bases remained unmatched. This CDR3 has 20 residues. CDR1 is LGHNA and CDR2 is YNFKEQ in the germline V gene.

The sample holds a few counts of this clone. The chain couples TRBV2 to TRBJ2-7; 7 bases are shared with TRBD2. The CDR3 sequence is 12 residues long. Trimming cost V 8 bases and J 3 bases; bases outside gene matches: 4. Per the germline V gene, CDR1 is SNHLY and CDR2 is FYNNEI. CDR3 nucleotide sequence: TGTGCCAGCGTGGGGGGGATCTACGAGCAGTACTTC. This sequence encodes CASVGGIYEQYF.

The rearrangement uses TRBV10-3 and TRBJ2-5, with 9 bases lining up with TRBD2. Germline-derived CDR1 and CDR2 are ENHRY and SYGVKD. V lost 7 bases to trimming and J lost 4 bases; unmatched junction nucleotides: 7. This CDR3 has 14 amino acids. The CDR3 here is CAINRGGALETQYF. CDR3 DNA: TGTGCCATCAATCGCGGGGGGGCCTTAGAGACCCAGTACTTC.

The gene calls are TRBV10-1 and TRBJ2-2; D is unclear. The CDR3 extends over 12 amino acids. The germline V gene encodes CDR1 WNHNN and CDR2 SYGVQD (reference sequence). The V end was cut by 0 bases, the J end by 8 bases, with 4 bases between. DNA for the CDR3: TGCGCCAGCAGTGAGTCCCTGGGGGAGCTGTTTTTT. It yields the protein CASSESLGELFF.

The chain employs TRBV30 and TRBJ2-7; D gene unclear. Germline V gene lookup returns CDR1 GTSNPN and CDR2 SVGIG (reference sequence). V gave up 1 base and J gave up 5 bases, with 9 bases separating them. The CDR3 spans 12 residues. The CDR3, as DNA: TGTGCCTGGAGTGATTTGGCGGACGAGCAGTACTTC. Encoded protein: CAWSDLADEQYF.

CDR3 sequence reads: CASSAGGREPQHF. CDR3 nucleotide sequence: TGTGCCAGCAGCGCAGGGGGCCGGGAGCCCCAGCATTTT. The chain has TRBV5-6 and TRBJ1-5; 8 nucleotides align to TRBD1. The V gene's germline CDR1 is SGHDT and CDR2 YYEEEE. V lost 4 bases, J lost 8 bases, and 5 bases stayed unmatched. The CDR3 extends over 13 amino acids.